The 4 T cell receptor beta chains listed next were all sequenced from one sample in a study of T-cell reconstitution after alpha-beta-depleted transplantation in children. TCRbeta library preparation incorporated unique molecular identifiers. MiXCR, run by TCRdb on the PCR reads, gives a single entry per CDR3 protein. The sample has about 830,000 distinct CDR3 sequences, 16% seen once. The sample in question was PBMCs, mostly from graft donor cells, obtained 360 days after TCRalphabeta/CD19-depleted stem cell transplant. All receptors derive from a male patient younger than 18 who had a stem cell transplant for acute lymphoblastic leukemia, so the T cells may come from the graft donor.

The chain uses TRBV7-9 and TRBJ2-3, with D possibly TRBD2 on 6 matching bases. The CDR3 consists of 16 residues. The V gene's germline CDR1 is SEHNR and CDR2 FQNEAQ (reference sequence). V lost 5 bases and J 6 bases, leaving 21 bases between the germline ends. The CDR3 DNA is TGTGCCAGCAGCCCCCGCTTCGGCGGGGAATCGGATACGCAGTATTTT. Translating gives CASSPRFGGESDTQYF. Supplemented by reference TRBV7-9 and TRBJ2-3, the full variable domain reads DTGVSQNPRHKITKRGQNVTFRCDPISEHNRLYWYRQTLGQGPEFLTYFQNEAQLEKSRLLSDRFSAERPKGSFSTLEIQRTEQGDSAMYLCASSPRFGGESDTQYFGPGTRLTVL.

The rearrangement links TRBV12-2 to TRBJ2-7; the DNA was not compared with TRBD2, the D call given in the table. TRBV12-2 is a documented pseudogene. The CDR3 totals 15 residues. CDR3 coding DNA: TGTGCAAGTCGCTTCGGAAGGGACCAGAGGAACGAGCAGTACTTC. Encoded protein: CASRFGRDQRNEQYF.

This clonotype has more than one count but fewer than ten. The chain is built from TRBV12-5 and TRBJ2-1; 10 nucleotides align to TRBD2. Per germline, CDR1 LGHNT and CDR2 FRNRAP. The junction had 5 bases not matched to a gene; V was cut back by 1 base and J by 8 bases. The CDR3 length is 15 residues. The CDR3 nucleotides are TGTGCTAGTGGTTTGGGGACTAGCGGAAAGGATGAGCAGTTCTTC. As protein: CASGLGTSGKDEQFF.

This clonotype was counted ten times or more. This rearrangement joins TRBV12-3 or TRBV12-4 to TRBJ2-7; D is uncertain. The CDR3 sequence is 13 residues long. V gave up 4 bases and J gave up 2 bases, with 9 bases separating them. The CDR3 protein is CASSWGYTYEQYF. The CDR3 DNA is TGTGCCAGCAGTTGGGGTTATACCTACGAGCAGTACTTC.